This TCR beta chain emerged from a study of blood T cell repertoires in COVID-19. Study as a whole: Both acute and convalescent COVID-19 samples were obtained from the United States, Italy and Spain.

Per the germline V gene, CDR1 is LNHNV and CDR2 is YYDKDF (reference sequence). V was pared by 0 bases and J by 5 bases, with 7 bases between. The CDR3 runs to 13 residues. Using immunoSEQ multiplex PCR, the repertoire was profiled, and TCRdb retains in-frame clones only, with some absent. This table holds under 500,000 clones, around nine tenths found once. This chain joins TRBV15 and TRBJ1-2; D remains unclear. Sequenced: peripheral blood. The TCR comes from a woman aged 30 to 39 with acute or convalescent COVID-19. CDR3 bases: TGTGCCACCAGCAGAGATGGCGGGTATGGCTACACCTTC. Its translation is CATSRDGGYGYTF.